These T cell receptor beta chains were read from a single sample in a study of Ad26.COV2.S vaccination and SARS-CoV-2 variants. The table came from immunoSEQ multiplex PCR; TCRdb's copy has only in-frame clones and leaves some out. The sample contains 350,000 to 500,000 clones, about 92% of which appear only once. The sample was peripheral blood, taken in a trial of Ad26.COV2.S vaccine versus placebo. These receptors came from a person between 18 and 59 years old who received the Ad26.COV2.S COVID-19 vaccine or a placebo. CDR3s include the opening cysteine and the closing phenylalanine or tryptophan. Fields, in order: V gene, J gene, D gene, clone size, CDR3 protein, CDR3 DNA. D genes are given only for firm matches. The size entry is marked missing in some rows and otherwise reads once, few, many or a size class.

TRBV11-2	TRBJ1-5	-	-	CASSWGGRQPQHF	TGTGCCAGCAGCTGGGGGGGGAGGCAGCCCCAGCATTTT
TRBV30	TRBJ2-2	TRBD1	-	CAWSPTGPGELFF	TGTGCCTGGAGCCCGACAGGGCCCGGGGAGCTGTTTTTT
TRBV11-2	TRBJ2-7	-	-	CASSPGGNPYEQYF	TGTGCCAGCAGTCCGGGCGGGAACCCCTACGAGCAGTACTTC
TRBV13	TRBJ2-7	TRBD1	-	CASSAWDRFPYEQYF	TGTGCCAGCAGCGCGTGGGACAGGTTTCCCTACGAGCAGTACTTC
TRBV6-5	TRBJ2-3	-	-	CASSYSRGNTQYF	TGTGCCAGCAGTTACTCCAGGGGAAATACGCAGTATTTT
TRBV27	TRBJ2-3	TRBD1	-	CASSFSGTGRTDTQYF	TGTGCCAGCAGTTTCTCCGGGACAGGCCGGACAGATACGCAGTATTTT
TRBV6-5	TRBJ2-2	-	-	CASSYSTAGELFF	TGTGCCAGCAGTTACTCGACTGCCGGGGAGCTGTTTTTT
TRBV6-2/TRBV6-3	TRBJ2-6	-	-	CASSYGGSGANVLTF	TGTGCCAGCAGTTACGGTGGGTCTGGGGCCAACGTCCTGACTTTC
TRBV10-3	TRBJ2-5	TRBD1	-	CAIRSGTEEETQYF	TGTGCCATCAGATCCGGGACAGAGGAAGAGACCCAGTACTTC
TRBV6-2/TRBV6-3	TRBJ1-1	-	-	CASSRGGSRTANTEAFF	TGTGCCAGCAGTCGCGGGGGTTCTCGGACAGCGAACACTGAAGCTTTCTTT
TRBV29-1	TRBJ2-5	-	-	CSVAGARETQYF	TGCAGCGTTGCGGGGGCTAGGGAGACCCAGTACTTC
TRBV9	TRBJ2-1	TRBD1	-	CASSPHPDRVDEQFF	TGTGCCAGCAGCCCTCACCCGGACAGGGTAGATGAGCAGTTCTTC
TRBV15	TRBJ1-3	-	-	CATSRDPGTGNTIYF	TGTGCCACCAGCAGAGATCCAGGGACTGGAAACACCATATATTTT
TRBV3-1/TRBV3-2	TRBJ2-1	TRBD2	-	CASSPGFGLAGEQFF	TGTGCCAGCAGCCCGGGATTTGGACTAGCGGGGGAGCAGTTCTTC
TRBV19	TRBJ2-2	TRBD1	-	CASSLRGQGPLSRGGELFF	TGTGCCAGTAGCCTCCGCGGACAGGGACCACTATCACGAGGCGGGGAGCTGTTTTTT
TRBV19	TRBJ2-4	-	once	CASGRQSGLENIQYF	TGTGCCAGTGGTAGGCAGTCGGGACTCGAAAACATTCAGTACTTC
TRBV27	TRBJ2-7	TRBD1	-	CASSLRGQSYEQYF	TGTGCCAGCAGTCTAAGGGGGCAGTCGTACGAGCAGTACTTC
TRBV16	TRBJ1-3	-	-	CASSQITSGAGSGNTIYF	TGTGCCAGCAGCCAAATCACCTCAGGGGCCGGCTCTGGAAACACCATATATTTT
TRBV5-4	TRBJ2-7	TRBD1	-	CASSLGDRYEQYF	TGTGCCAGCAGCTTGGGGGACAGATACGAGCAGTACTTC
TRBV7-2	TRBJ2-4	TRBD1	-	CASSLVGTAKNIQYF	TGTGCCAGCAGCTTAGTTGGGACAGCAAAAAACATTCAGTACTTC
TRBV19	TRBJ2-1	-	-	CASKVRTSYNEQFF	TGTGCCAGTAAAGTTCGGACTTCTTACAATGAGCAGTTCTTC
TRBV19	TRBJ1-5	TRBD1	-	CATKDRGRPQPQHF	TGTGCCACCAAAGACAGGGGTCGGCCTCAGCCCCAGCATTTT